Below, one T cell receptor beta chain is given with its context. Antigen unknown. V gave up 1 base and J gave up 1 base, with 8 bases separating them. The CDR3 contains 15 residues. The germline CDR1 and CDR2 sequences are LGHNA and YNFKEQ. The record originates from a study of shared clonotypes between healthy human individuals. Whole-study findings and limits: The low donor count limited represented genetic and exposure-history diversity. Clonotype sharing among donors was thought likely to change with sequencing depth.

Division of CD4+ cells produced a CD45RA+ naive subset and a CD45RA-negative memory subset. Data came from immunoSEQ multiplex PCR; TCRdb stores just in-frame clones and leaves some out. Found here are roughly 2 million clones, roughly 94% of them singletons; the top ten hold 0.13%. This receptor was identified in a man younger than 35 in good health. Sequenced input: naive CD4+ T cells sorted from blood. This sample's subset: CD45RA+ positively selected. V and J are TRBV4-2 and TRBJ2-4, with D possibly being TRBD1 or TRBD2 (6 bases each). The CDR3 bases are TGTGCCAGCAGCCAAGGGGGGGCGGCCAAAAACATTCAGTACTTC. This codes for CASSQGGAAKNIQYF.